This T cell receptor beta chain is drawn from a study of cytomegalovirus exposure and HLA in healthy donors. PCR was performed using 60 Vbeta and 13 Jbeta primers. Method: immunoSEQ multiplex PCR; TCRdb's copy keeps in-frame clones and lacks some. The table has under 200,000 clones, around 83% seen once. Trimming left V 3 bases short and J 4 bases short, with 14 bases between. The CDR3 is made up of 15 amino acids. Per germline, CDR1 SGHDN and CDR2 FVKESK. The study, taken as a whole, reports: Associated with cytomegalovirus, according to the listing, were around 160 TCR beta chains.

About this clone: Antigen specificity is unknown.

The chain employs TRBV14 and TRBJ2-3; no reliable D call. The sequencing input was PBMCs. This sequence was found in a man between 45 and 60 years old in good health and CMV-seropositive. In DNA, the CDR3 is TGTGCCAGCAGCCACGGTTCTATCCCGCCAGATACGCAGTATTTT. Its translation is CASSHGSIPPDTQYF.